The 10 T cell receptor beta chains given below trace back to one sample, sequenced in a study of human T cells and chemical hapten exposure. The time point here: pre-sensitization, week 0. Treatment in this sample: therapeutic diphenylcyclopropenone sensitization with weekly scalp DPC. Each CDR3 protein gets one entry after TCRdb re-called the RACE reads with MiXCR. The data contain a few hundred thousand distinct CDR3 sequences, about 9.4% of them singletons. Sequences were derived from whole blood, sampled in connection with sensitization to the hapten diphenylcyclopropenone (DPC). All receptors come from a woman aged 40-49 years with alopecia areata. Some clones in this sample may be carry-over from other donors' samples.

In this sample, this clonotype turned up a few times. V gene TRBV24-1 combines with J gene TRBJ2-3; a possible D gene is TRBD2 (6 bases). CDR3 length equals 17 residues. Germline CDR1 reads KGHDR; CDR2 reads SFDVKD. The V gene lost 1 base and the J gene lost 5 bases, with 18 bases spanning the gap. The CDR3: CATSDFGTPPGGDTQYF. CDR3 in DNA: TGTGCCACCAGTGATTTTGGGACTCCACCCGGGGGAGATACGCAGTATTTT.

This clonotype was counted between two and nine times. The chain joins TRBV3-1 to TRBJ2-7; D possibly matches TRBD1 or TRBD2 (7 bases each). Trimming took 7 bases from V and 6 from J, leaving 19 bases between them. The length of the CDR3 is 14 residues. The germline CDR1 and CDR2 sequences are LGHDT and YNNKEL (reference sequence). CDR3 region: CASMVGGGGSEQYF. The CDR3 DNA is TGTGCCAGCATGGTAGGGGGAGGGGGCTCCGAGCAGTACTTC.

This clonotype was counted a few times. The chain is built from TRBV7-9 and TRBJ1-4; D unclear. CDR3 length equals 12 residues. Looked up from germline, CDR1 is SEHNR and CDR2 is FQNEAQ (reference sequence). Trimming pared 1 base from V and 8 bases from J, leaving 5 bases between. CDR3 loop: CASSLDKEKLFF. The CDR3 bases are TGTGCCAGCAGCTTAGATAAAGAAAAACTGTTTTTT.

This clonotype was recorded a few times. The chain couples TRBV10-2 to TRBJ2-5; D may be TRBD2 (5 bases). Germline V lookup: CDR1 WSHSY, CDR2 SAAADI. V was cut by 9 bases and J by 4 bases, with 9 bases left in between. The CDR3 totals 11 residues. The CDR3 region is CARAEGETQYF. CDR3 in DNA: TGCGCCAGGGCCGAGGGAGAGACCCAGTACTTC.

In this sample, this clonotype turned up a few times. The CDR3 loop is CASSSRNTEAFF. The DNA of the CDR3 is TGTGCCAGCAGTTCGAGGAACACTGAAGCTTTCTTT. The chain carries TRBV28 and TRBJ1-1; D is undetermined. The V gene's germline CDR1 is MDHEN and CDR2 SYDVKM. V was clipped by 4 bases and J by 1 base, with 4 bases between them. CDR3 length equals 12 residues.

Written as DNA, the CDR3 is TGTGCCAGCAGCGAATGGACAGGCTCTTCGGTCTCCTACAATGAGCAGTTCTTC. This codes for CASSEWTGSSVSYNEQFF. The chain recombines TRBV14 with TRBJ2-1; the match to TRBD1 covers 7 bases. Germline trimming cut 5 bases from V and 0 bases from J; bases unmatched to any gene: 13. The CDR3 is made up of 18 amino acids. Germline CDR1 reads SGHDN; CDR2 reads FVKESK.

This clonotype has more than one count but fewer than ten. The V call is TRBV27, the J call TRBJ1-2, with a tentative D call TRBD1 (5 bases). With 6 bases removed from V and 0 bases from J, the gap between germline ends came to 11 bases. This CDR3 contains 14 residues. In germline, CDR1 is MNHEY, CDR2 SMNVEV (reference sequence). The CDR3 reads CASSPGRTNYGYTF. CDR3 DNA: TGTGCCAGCAGCCCGGGACGGACTAACTATGGCTACACCTTC.

This clonotype was found a few times. This chain uses TRBV5-5 with TRBJ2-1; 9 nucleotides align to TRBD2. Trimming took 3 bases from V and 0 from J; bases not matched to a gene: 4. The CDR3 length is 16 residues. The V gene's germline CDR1 is SGHKS and CDR2 YYEKEE (reference sequence). The CDR3 DNA sequence: TGTGCCAGCAGCTGGACTAGCGCCCACTCCTACAATGAGCAGTTCTTC. Protein sequence: CASSWTSAHSYNEQFF.

This clonotype has ten or more counts. The chain has TRBV19 and TRBJ2-1; TRBD2 matches at 8 bases. This CDR3 is built from 13 residues. The V gene end was trimmed by 6 bases and the J gene end by 12 bases; junction bases not matched to a gene: 10. Per the germline V gene, CDR1 is LNHDA and CDR2 is SQIVND (reference sequence). The CDR3 bases are TGTGCCAGTAGCGGGAGGGCCTCTGGAGGGCAGTTCTTC. It is translated as CASSGRASGGQFF.

This clonotype was detected only a few times. The rearrangement links TRBV20-1 to TRBJ1-2; D is unresolved. The CDR3 has 12 amino acids. Germline CDR1 DFQATT, CDR2 SNEGSKA (reference sequence). Trimming left V 4 bases short and J 2 bases short, with 8 bases between. CDR3 protein: CSAKDWNYGYTF. The CDR3 DNA reads as TGCAGTGCTAAGGACTGGAACTATGGCTACACCTTC.